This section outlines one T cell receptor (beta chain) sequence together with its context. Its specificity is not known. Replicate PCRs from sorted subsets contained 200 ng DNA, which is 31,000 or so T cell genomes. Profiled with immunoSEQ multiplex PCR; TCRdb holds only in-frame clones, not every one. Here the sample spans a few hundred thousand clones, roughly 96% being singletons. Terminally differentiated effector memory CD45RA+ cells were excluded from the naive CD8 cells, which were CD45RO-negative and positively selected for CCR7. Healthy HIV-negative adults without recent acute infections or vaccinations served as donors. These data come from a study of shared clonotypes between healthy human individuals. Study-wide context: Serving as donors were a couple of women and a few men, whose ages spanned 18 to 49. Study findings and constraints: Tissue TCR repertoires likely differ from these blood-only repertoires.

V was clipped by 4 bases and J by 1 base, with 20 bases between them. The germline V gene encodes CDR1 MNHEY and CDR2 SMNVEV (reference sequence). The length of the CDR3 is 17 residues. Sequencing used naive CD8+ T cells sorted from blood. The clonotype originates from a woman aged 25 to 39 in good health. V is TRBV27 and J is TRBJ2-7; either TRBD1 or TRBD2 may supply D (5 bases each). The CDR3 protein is CASSSRWDRDLSYEQYF. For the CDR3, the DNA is TGTGCCAGCAGTTCACGATGGGACCGAGATCTATCCTACGAGCAGTACTTC.